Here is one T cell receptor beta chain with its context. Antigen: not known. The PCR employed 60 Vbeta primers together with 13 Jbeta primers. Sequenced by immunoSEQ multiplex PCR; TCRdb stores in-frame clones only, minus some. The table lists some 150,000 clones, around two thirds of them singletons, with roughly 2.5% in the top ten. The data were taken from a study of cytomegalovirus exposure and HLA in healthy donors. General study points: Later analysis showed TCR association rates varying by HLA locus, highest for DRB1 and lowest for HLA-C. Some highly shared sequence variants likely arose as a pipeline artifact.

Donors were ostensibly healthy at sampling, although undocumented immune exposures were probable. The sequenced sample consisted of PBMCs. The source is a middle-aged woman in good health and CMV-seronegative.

The CDR3 spells CASSLAGTGATEAFF. In nucleotides, the CDR3 is TGCGCCAGCAGCTTGGCCGGGACAGGGGCCACTGAAGCTTTCTTT. The genes are TRBV5-1 and TRBJ1-1, with TRBD1 matching over 10 bases. The germline gives CDR1 SGHRS, CDR2 YFSETQ. The CDR3 has 15 residues. V lost 0 bases, J lost 4 bases, and 3 bases stayed unmatched.